This T cell receptor beta chain was sequenced during a study of CD8+CD57+ T cells in acquired aplastic anemia. CD8+CD57+ cell expansion had been shown by flow cytometry in patients chosen for sequencing. In regard to this clonotype: Its antigen is currently unknown.

The CDR3 has 16 amino acids. The germline gives CDR1 MRHNA, CDR2 SNTAGT. V lost 0 bases to trimming and J lost 10 bases; unmatched junction nucleotides: 9. Broader study findings: With respect to CD8+ Simpson's diversity, patients and controls did not differ significantly.

Genomic DNA templated the TCR beta VDJ and CDR3 profiling. TCRdb recomputed calls from the reads with MiXCR, one row per CDR3 protein. The sample holds fewer than 250,000 distinct CDR3 sequences, about 44% seen once. The genes are TRBV6-4 and TRBJ1-6; 7 positions match TRBD1. The sequence came from a human donor with aplastic anemia. The specimen sequenced was sorted CD4+, CD8+, or CD8+CD57+ T cells (not recorded which) from PBMCs. CDR3 sequence: CASSDSVGGGGSPLHF. For the CDR3, the DNA is TGTGCCAGCAGTGACTCAGTAGGGGGCGGCGGCTCACCCCTCCACTTT.